Shown below are 7 T cell receptor beta chains from a single sample sequenced in a study of cytomegalovirus exposure and HLA in healthy donors. Primers for the PCR totalled 60 Vbeta and 13 Jbeta. Sequencing used immunoSEQ multiplex PCR; TCRdb keeps in-frame clones, though not all of them. Of about 120,000 clones in the sample, 70% to 80% were seen once. Sequencing was performed on PBMCs. Every receptor here comes from a woman younger than 45 in good health and CMV-seropositive.

The chain combines TRBV4-1 with TRBJ1-1; no definite D call. The CDR3 loop spans 13 amino acids. CDR1 and CDR2 from the germline V gene are MGHRA and YSYEKL. V lost 0 bases and J lost 0, with 2 bases in between. The CDR3 loop is CASSQDMNTEAFF. The CDR3 DNA follows: TGCGCCAGCAGCCAAGACATGAACACTGAAGCTTTCTTT.

The chain carries TRBV2 and TRBJ1-6; perhaps TRBD1 as D (6 bases). CDR1 is SNHLY and CDR2 is FYNNEI in the germline V gene. The CDR3 runs 16 residues. Between the trimmed V and J ends, which lost 0 bases and 9 bases, there was a span of 15 bases. The CDR3 DNA is TGTGCCAGCAGTGAAGCGGAAACAGGGATCGGTTCACCCCTCCACTTT. Translating it yields CASSEAETGIGSPLHF.

The rearrangement uses TRBV7-9 and TRBJ1-5; D possibly corresponds to TRBD1 (5 bases). This CDR3 is 13 amino acids long. Germline values: CDR1 SEHNR, CDR2 FQNEAQ (reference sequence). Trimming took 3 bases from V and 4 from J, leaving 7 bases between them. The CDR3 nucleotides are TGTGCCAGCAGCTTCGGGGGAAATCAGCCCCAGCATTTT. Residues: CASSFGGNQPQHF.

The chain has TRBV7-8 and TRBJ2-7; D gene ambiguous. The CDR3 runs to 14 residues. Germline CDR1 reads SGHVS; CDR2 reads FQNEAQ. V gave up 5 bases and J gave up 9 bases, with 20 bases separating them. The CDR3 spells CASSRTQSASGQYF. The CDR3 bases are TGTGCCAGCAGCCGTACCCAGTCGGCCTCAGGGCAGTACTTC.

This clone turned up a few times. This chain connects TRBV4-1 to TRBJ2-5; TRBD1 is a possible D gene (7 bases). The CDR3 runs 16 residues. Germline V gives CDR1 MGHRA, CDR2 YSYEKL. Trimming cost V 1 base and J 3 bases, with 15 bases left between them. The CDR3 region is CASSQGPARGEETQYF. The CDR3 bases are TGCGCCAGCAGCCAAGGCCCCGCCAGGGGGGAAGAGACCCAGTACTTC.

The gene calls are TRBV7-3 and TRBJ2-2; weak D call: TRBD2 (5 bases). The CDR3 length is 14 residues. V shed 5 bases and J shed 6 bases, with 13 bases lying between them. From germline, CDR1 is SGHTA and CDR2 FQGTGA. The CDR3 protein is CASSRDAGSGELFF. The CDR3, as DNA: TGTGCCAGCAGCCGAGACGCGGGTTCCGGGGAGCTGTTTTTT.

The J gene is TRBJ2-5, the V gene TRBV4-1; the match to TRBD1 covers 8 bases. After removal of 0 bases from V and 4 bases from J, the junction contained 10 bases not matched to a gene. The V gene's germline CDR1 is MGHRA and CDR2 YSYEKL. This CDR3 has 17 amino acids. The DNA of the CDR3 is TGCGCCAGCAGCCAAGATTATCTGCAGGGGGCACGAGAGACCCAGTACTTC. Amino acids: CASSQDYLQGARETQYF.